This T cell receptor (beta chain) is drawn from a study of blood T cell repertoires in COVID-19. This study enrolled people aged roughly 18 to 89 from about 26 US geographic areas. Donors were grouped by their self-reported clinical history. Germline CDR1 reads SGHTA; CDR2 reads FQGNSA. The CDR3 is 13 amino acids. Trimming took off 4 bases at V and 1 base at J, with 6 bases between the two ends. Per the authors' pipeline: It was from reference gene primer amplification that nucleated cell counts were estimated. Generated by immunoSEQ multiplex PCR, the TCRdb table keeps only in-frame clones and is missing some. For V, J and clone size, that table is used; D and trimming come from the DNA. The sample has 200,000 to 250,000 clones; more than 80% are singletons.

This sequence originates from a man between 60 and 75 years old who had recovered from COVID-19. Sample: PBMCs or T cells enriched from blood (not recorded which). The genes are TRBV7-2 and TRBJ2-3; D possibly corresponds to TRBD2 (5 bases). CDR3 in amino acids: CASSSLGTDTQYF. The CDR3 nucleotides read TGTGCCAGCAGCTCACTAGGCACAGATACGCAGTATTTT.